What follows are 23 T cell receptor beta chains derived from one specimen sequenced in a study of blood T cell repertoires in COVID-19. The repertoire was sequenced with immunoSEQ multiplex PCR; TCRdb's copy has only in-frame clones and lacks some. The data hold over 35,000 clones, with around 85% observed a single time. The source material was peripheral blood. The source of these receptors is a human donor in a cohort sampled during active COVID-19.

The gene calls are TRBV24-1 and TRBJ2-1; possible D gene TRBD1, 6 bases. The CDR3 is made up of 12 amino acids. Deletions cut 9 bases from V and 6 bases from J, with 11 bases between. CDR1 KGHDR and CDR2 SFDVKD come from the germline V gene. The CDR3 bases are TGTGCCACCCAGGGGAGCACCAATGAGCAGTTCTTC. Amino acid sequence: CATQGSTNEQFF.

The rearrangement links TRBV7-9 to TRBJ2-2, with 14 positions matching TRBD2. Germline-derived CDR1 and CDR2 are SEHNR and FQNEAQ (reference sequence). The CDR3 consists of 17 residues. V shed 5 bases and J 3 bases; nucleotides not matched to a gene: 5. The CDR3 DNA sequence: TGTGCCAGCAGCCCGACTAGCGGGGGGGTTGACACCGGGGAGCTGTTTTTT. Protein: CASSPTSGGVDTGELFF.

The chain joins TRBV9 to TRBJ2-5; 9 nucleotides align to TRBD2. The V gene end was trimmed by 0 bases and the J gene end by 4 bases; junction bases not matched to a gene: 7. The CDR3 runs 16 residues. The germline V gene has CDR1 SGDLS and CDR2 YYNGEE. The CDR3 DNA sequence: TGTGCCAGCAGCGTAGGAGGCGGGGGGGCCTCAGAGACCCAGTACTTC. Encoded protein: CASSVGGGGASETQYF.

This chain uses TRBV5-8 with TRBJ2-1; 8 nucleotides line up with TRBD2. Germline CDR1 reads SGHTS; CDR2 reads YDEGEE. The J segment lost 9 bases and the V segment lost 3 bases, leaving 11 bases of the junction unmatched. This CDR3 region has 15 residues. For the CDR3, the DNA is TGTGCCAGCAGCTGGGAGGGATTTGCGGGAGGTGAGCAGTTCTTC. Its protein product is CASSWEGFAGGEQFF.

This chain links TRBV5-1 with TRBJ2-7, with a weak D call TRBD2 (5 bases). V gave up 0 bases and J gave up 2 bases, with 6 bases separating them. The CDR3 sequence is 13 residues long. Looked up from germline, CDR1 is SGHRS and CDR2 is YFSETQ. The CDR3 here is CASSLEGAYEQYF. The CDR3 DNA sequence: TGCGCCAGCAGCTTGGAGGGAGCCTACGAGCAGTACTTC.

J is TRBJ1-2 and V is TRBV27; TRBD1 matches at 7 bases. The CDR3 is 14 residues long. V trimming: 5 bases; J trimming: 8 bases; junction bases outside the gene matches: 11. The germline gives CDR1 MNHEY, CDR2 SMNVEV (reference sequence). The CDR3 region has the DNA TGTGCCAGCAGTGCCCCTTACAGGGGTGGGGGCTACACCTTC. Its translation is CASSAPYRGGGYTF.

The V and J genes are TRBV3-1 (or the pseudogene TRBV3-2) and TRBJ1-2; 8 nucleotides align to TRBD1. The CDR3 sequence is 13 residues long. Germline values: CDR1 LGHDT, CDR2 YNNKEL (reference sequence). The V gene end was trimmed by 6 bases and the J gene end by 6 bases; junction bases not matched to a gene: 6. Here the CDR3 reads CASSPFRGHGYTF. For the CDR3, the DNA is TGTGCCAGCAGTCCCTTCAGGGGGCATGGCTACACCTTC.

The chain uses TRBV20-1 and TRBJ2-7; possible D gene TRBD2, 6 bases. Trimming pared 6 bases from V and 4 bases from J, leaving 10 bases between. The CDR3 spans 11 residues. Germline V CDR1 and CDR2: DFQATT, SNEGSKA (reference sequence). The CDR3 loop reads CSARSGYEQYF. The DNA of the CDR3 is TGCAGTGCCCGGAGCGGGTACGAGCAGTACTTC.

V usage is TRBV5-6 and J usage is TRBJ2-1; D might be TRBD2 (7 bases). V was pared by 4 bases and J by 5 bases, with 16 bases between. This CDR3 has 15 amino acids. Per germline, CDR1 SGHDT and CDR2 YYEEEE. The CDR3 bases are TGTGCCAGCAGCGGAGTCAGGGGAGGGCACAATGAGCAGTTCTTC. Amino acid sequence: CASSGVRGGHNEQFF.

V and J are TRBV2 and TRBJ2-7; TRBD1 might be the D (6 bases). The V end was cut by 1 base, the J end by 7 bases, with 14 bases between. CDR3 size: 14 residues. CDR1 is SNHLY, CDR2 FYNNEI, per germline. The CDR3 protein is CASSEENRVWEQYF. As DNA, the CDR3 is TGTGCCAGCAGTGAAGAGAACAGGGTGTGGGAGCAGTACTTC.

V gene TRBV19 combines with J gene TRBJ2-5, with D maybe TRBD1 (5 bases). The CDR3 is made up of 13 amino acids. Germline CDR1 LNHDA, CDR2 SQIVND (reference sequence). Trimming cost V 9 bases and J 5 bases, with 16 bases left between them. The CDR3 reads CASTGPARETQYF. CDR3 coding DNA: TGTGCCAGCACAGGACCGGCCAGGGAGACCCAGTACTTC.

CDR3 sequence (DNA): TGTGCCAGCAGTTCGTTCGGTAGCAATCAGCCCCAGCATTTT. This sequence encodes CASSSFGSNQPQHF. This chain connects TRBV6-5 to TRBJ1-5, with unresolved D. CDR1 and CDR2 from the germline V gene are MNHEY and SVGAGI. The CDR3 loop spans 14 amino acids. V gave up 4 bases and J gave up 0 bases, with 7 bases separating them.

The chain couples TRBV7-9 to TRBJ1-2; D gene unclear. From germline, CDR1 is SEHNR and CDR2 FQNEAQ (reference sequence). This CDR3 is 11 amino acids long. Trimming shortened V by 5 bases and J by 5 bases, and 6 bases separated the two germline ends. DNA for the CDR3: TGTGCCAGCAGCCCCGGGTATGGCTACACCTTC. Translation: CASSPGYGYTF. Together with reference TRBV7-9 and TRBJ1-2, the CDR3 gives the full variable domain: DTGVSQNPRHKITKRGQNVTFRCDPISEHNRLYWYRQTLGQGPEFLTYFQNEAQLEKSRLLSDRFSAERPKGSFSTLEIQRTEQGDSAMYLCASSPGYGYTFGSGTRLTVV.

This chain links TRBV5-1 with TRBJ2-1; D unclear. Germline loops: CDR1 SGHRS, CDR2 YFSETQ. The CDR3 runs to 11 residues. Trimming cost V 6 bases and J 7 bases, with 8 bases left between them. The CDR3 bases are TGCGCCAGCACCCCGGGTAATGAGCAGTTCTTC. Translation: CASTPGNEQFF.

The genes are TRBV11-2 and TRBJ2-5; TRBD2 is a possible D gene (6 bases). The germline V gene has CDR1 SGHAT and CDR2 FQNNGV. Between the trimmed V and J ends, which lost 4 bases and 3 bases, there was a span of 15 bases. CDR3 length: 15 amino acids. CDR3 sequence reads: CASSSPGRKEETQYF. The DNA for the CDR3 is TGTGCCAGCAGCTCTCCTGGGAGGAAGGAAGAGACCCAGTACTTC. Looking up the rest from reference TRBV11-2 and TRBJ2-5 gives the full variable domain: EAGVAQSPRYKIIEKRQSVAFWCNPISGHATLYWYQQILGQGPKLLIQFQNNGVVDDSQLPKDRFSAERLKGVDSTLKIQPAKLEDSAVYLCASSSPGRKEETQYFGPGTRLLVL.

The gene calls are TRBV3-1 (or the pseudogene TRBV3-2) and TRBJ2-6; D remains ambiguous. CDR1 and CDR2 (germline): LGHDT, YNNKEL (reference sequence). Trimming cost V 5 bases and J 4 bases, with 12 bases left between them. The CDR3 is 15 residues long. CDR3 DNA sequence: TGTGCCAGCAGCTTTCCCCGGTGGGGGGCCAACGTCCTGACTTTC. It codes for CASSFPRWGANVLTF.

The V gene is TRBV27, the J gene TRBJ1-1; no clear D. The CDR3 contains 15 residues. Germline lookup yields CDR1 MNHEY and CDR2 SMNVEV (reference sequence). V was pared by 5 bases and J by 1 base, with 14 bases between. This CDR3 is CASSPRGRPNTEAFF. The DNA of the CDR3 is TGTGCCAGCAGTCCCAGAGGGAGGCCGAACACTGAAGCTTTCTTT.

The chain joins TRBV7-9 to TRBJ2-7, with no clear D. Trimming took off 5 bases at V and 3 bases at J, with 14 bases between the two ends. CDR3 length: 14 amino acids. Looked up from germline, CDR1 is SEHNR and CDR2 is FQNEAQ (reference sequence). CDR3 nucleotide sequence: TGTGCCAGCAGCCCGCGCCAGGCATACTACGAGCAGTACTTC. Protein product: CASSPRQAYYEQYF.

The chain carries TRBV30 and TRBJ1-4, with TRBD1 identical over 7 bases. V trimming: 3 bases; J trimming: 11 bases; junction bases outside the gene matches: 9. The CDR3 is 13 residues long. Germline CDR1 and CDR2: GTSNPN and SVGIG (reference sequence). CDR3 sequence: CAWRGSGGDKLFF. In DNA form, the CDR3 reads TGTGCCTGGAGAGGATCAGGGGGAGACAAACTGTTTTTT.

The chain recombines TRBV27 with TRBJ1-4; the match to TRBD1 covers 9 bases. Germline trimming cut 11 bases from V and 7 bases from J; bases unmatched to any gene: 11. Germline CDR1 reads MNHEY; CDR2 reads SMNVEV (reference sequence). This CDR3 has 14 residues. CDR3 in DNA: TGTGCCGGTAAACAGGGGGCTGTGGGTGAAAAACTGTTTTTT. Amino acid sequence: CAGKQGAVGEKLFF.

DNA of the CDR3: TGTGCCAGTAGTATAGGTGGAAGCGGGGGAAACAATGAGCAGTTCTTC. It codes for CASSIGGSGGNNEQFF. The chain is built from TRBV19 and TRBJ2-1; TRBD2 matches at 8 bases. V trimming: 1 base; J trimming: 5 bases; junction bases outside the gene matches: 7. This CDR3 is 16 amino acids long. Germline CDR1 reads LNHDA; CDR2 reads SQIVND (reference sequence).

The genes are TRBV7-3 and TRBJ2-1; D possibly corresponds to TRBD2 (5 bases). The germline CDR1 and CDR2 sequences are SGHTA and FQGTGA. The CDR3 runs 14 residues. Trimming took off 3 bases at V and 3 bases at J, with 9 bases between the two ends. The CDR3 spells CASSFFGNYNEQFF. In DNA form, the CDR3 reads TGTGCCAGCAGCTTCTTCGGGAACTACAATGAGCAGTTCTTC. The entire variable domain, with the rest obtained from reference TRBV7-3 and TRBJ2-1, is as follows: GAGVSQTPSNKVTEKGKYVELRCDPISGHTALYWYRQSLGQGPEFLIYFQGTGAADDSGLPNDRFFAVRPEGSVSTLKIQRTERGDSAVYLCASSFFGNYNEQFFGPGTRLTVL.

The rearrangement links TRBV6-5 to TRBJ1-1; a possible D gene is TRBD1 (5 bases). In germline, CDR1 is MNHEY, CDR2 SVGAGI. Between the trimmed V and J ends, which lost 3 bases and 12 bases, there was a span of 17 bases. CDR3 length: 13 amino acids. CDR3 loop: CASSYRTSEFSFF. CDR3 nucleotides: TGTGCCAGCAGTTATCGGACATCGGAATTTTCTTTCTTT.